A single sample gave rise to the 14 T cell receptor beta chains below, sequenced in a study of cytomegalovirus exposure and HLA in healthy donors. PCR involved 60 Vbeta and 13 Jbeta primers. Profiled with immunoSEQ multiplex PCR; TCRdb holds only in-frame clones, not every one. There are about 180,000 clones in the sample; roughly 88% occur only once, and around 1.2% lies in the top ten. The sequenced sample was PBMCs. Source of these receptors: a girl aged 2-10 years in good health and CMV-seropositive.

The J gene is TRBJ1-1, the V gene TRBV6-5, with a tentative D call TRBD1 (6 bases). V was clipped by 4 bases and J by 3 bases, with 18 bases between them. Germline CDR1 and CDR2: MNHEY and SVGAGI. This CDR3 has 16 residues. Here the CDR3 reads CASSSLGQTVYTEAFF. In nucleotides, the CDR3 is TGTGCCAGCAGTTCCCTGGGACAAACGGTTTACACTGAAGCTTTCTTT.

This chain connects TRBV11-3 to TRBJ2-7, with D possibly TRBD2 on 5 matching bases. The CDR3 is 15 residues long. Trimming stripped 1 base from V and 0 bases from J, with 10 bases between. CDR1 is SGHNT and CDR2 is YENEEA in the germline V gene. CDR3 in amino acids: CASSLGAENSYEQYF. In DNA form, the CDR3 reads TGTGCCAGCAGCTTAGGAGCGGAGAACTCCTACGAGCAGTACTTC.

The rearrangement joins TRBV30 to TRBJ1-1; no definite D call. Trimming stripped 5 bases from V and 3 bases from J, with 13 bases between. CDR3 length equals 13 residues. Germline V gene lookup returns CDR1 GTSNPN and CDR2 SVGIG (reference sequence). The CDR3 region has the DNA TGTGCCTGGGGTTTGAGCGAGTACACTGAAGCTTTCTTT. Protein sequence: CAWGLSEYTEAFF.

The chain couples TRBV5-6 to TRBJ2-2; D possibly corresponds to TRBD1 (5 bases). The CDR3 covers 14 residues. V lost 0 bases and J lost 6, with 9 bases in between. CDR1 is SGHDT and CDR2 is YYEEEE in the germline V gene. The CDR3 nucleotides are TGTGCCAGCAGCTTGGGGCAGGGTGCCGGGGAGCTGTTTTTT. Protein product: CASSLGQGAGELFF.

The V gene is TRBV4-2, the J gene TRBJ1-4; D uncertain. The CDR3 has 14 residues. Germline CDR1 LGHNA, CDR2 YNFKEQ. Trimming took 2 bases from V and 0 from J, leaving 4 bases between them. CDR3: CASSQLPTNEKLFF. In DNA form, the CDR3 reads TGTGCCAGCAGCCAACTTCCAACTAATGAAAAACTGTTTTTT.

The chain employs TRBV19 and TRBJ2-1, with 13 positions matching TRBD2. From germline, CDR1 is LNHDA and CDR2 SQIVND (reference sequence). The CDR3 has 15 amino acids. The V segment lost 5 bases and the J segment 6 bases; nucleotides outside the gene matches: 4. The CDR3 DNA reads as TGTGCCAGTAGTGGGACTAGCGGGACATTCAATGAGCAGTTCTTC. Translated: CASSGTSGTFNEQFF.

This chain links TRBV15 with TRBJ1-3; the D is unclear. V lost 0 bases and J lost 0, with 12 bases in between. This CDR3 contains 17 residues. Germline CDR1 is LNHNV and CDR2 is YYDKDF (reference sequence). CDR3 sequence reads: CATSRDRRGNSGNTIYF. The CDR3 bases are TGTGCCACCAGCAGAGATCGGCGGGGAAACTCTGGAAACACCATATATTTT.

The rearrangement uses TRBV25-1 and TRBJ1-1; TRBD1 might be the D (5 bases). The germline V gene encodes CDR1 MGHDK and CDR2 SYGVNS. V lost 6 bases and J 7 bases, leaving 9 bases between the germline ends. This CDR3 is 11 amino acids long. The CDR3 DNA follows: TGTGCCAGCAGGGGGGGGATTGAAGCTTTCTTT. It is translated as CASRGGIEAFF.

This clone was detected a few times. The chain is built from TRBV15 and TRBJ1-6, with 11 bases matching TRBD1. V trimming: 1 base; J trimming: 10 bases; junction bases outside the gene matches: 3. The CDR3 is 15 residues long. CDR1 is LNHNV, CDR2 YYDKDF, per germline (reference sequence). CDR3: CATSRAGTGGSPLHF. The CDR3 region has the DNA TGTGCCACCAGCAGAGCGGGGACAGGGGGATCACCCCTCCACTTT.

The CDR3 nucleotides read TGTGCCAGCAACAGTGCGAACACTGAAGCTTTCTTT. It encodes CASNSANTEAFF. The genes are TRBV28 and TRBJ1-1; D unresolved. Germline loops: CDR1 MDHEN, CDR2 SYDVKM. The germline V and J ends were trimmed by 7 bases and 1 base, with 7 bases remaining between them. CDR3 length equals 12 residues. The variable domain in full, with the rest retrieved from reference TRBV28 and TRBJ1-1, is DVKVTQSSRYLVKRTGEKVFLECVQDMDHENMFWYRQDPGLGLRLIYFSYDVKMKEKGDIPEGYSVSREKKERFSLILESASTNQTSMYLCASNSANTEAFFGQGTRLTVV.

This chain joins TRBV27 and TRBJ1-1; 10 positions agree with TRBD1. CDR1 and CDR2 (germline): MNHEY, SMNVEV (reference sequence). This CDR3 is 15 amino acids long. V shed 6 bases, J shed 6 bases, and the junction held 10 bases outside the gene matches. CDR3 nucleotides: TGTGCCAGCAGGGGGTTGGGGGACAGGGGTTCTGAAGCTTTCTTT. This encodes CASRGLGDRGSEAFF.

In its sample, this clone was seen a few times. V usage is TRBV18 and J usage is TRBJ1-2, with 9 positions matching TRBD1. The CDR3 covers 16 residues. V trimming: 3 bases; J trimming: 0 bases; junction bases outside the gene matches: 5. The germline V gene has CDR1 KGHSH and CDR2 LQKENI. The CDR3 DNA is TGTGCCAGCTCACCGGGGGGACAGGGATCTAACTATGGCTACACCTTC. Encoded protein: CASSPGGQGSNYGYTF.

The gene calls are TRBV27 and TRBJ1-2; 7 bases are shared with TRBD1. The CDR3 is 15 residues long. Germline V gene lookup returns CDR1 MNHEY and CDR2 SMNVEV (reference sequence). J was trimmed by 0 bases and V by 2 bases; bases with no gene match: 3. The CDR3: CASSLQGETNYGYTF. CDR3 nucleotide sequence: TGTGCCAGCAGTTTACAGGGGGAGACTAACTATGGCTACACCTTC.

The CDR3 sequence is CASSNRDRGLGTEAFF. CDR3 sequence (DNA): TGTGCCAGCAGCAACCGGGACAGGGGGCTCGGGACTGAAGCTTTCTTT. This chain uses TRBV7-2 with TRBJ1-1; 12 nucleotides align to TRBD1. The CDR3 extends over 16 amino acids. The trim removed 5 bases at V and 5 bases at J, leaving 9 bases unmatched. Germline-derived CDR1 and CDR2 are SGHTA and FQGNSA.